The 24 T cell receptor beta chains listed next were all sequenced from one sample in a study of T cells in localized non-small cell lung cancer. Assay used: immunoSEQ multiplex PCR; TCRdb lists only in-frame clones, some missing. The sample records 5,500 to 8,000 clones, around 40% being singletons. The sequencing used lung tumor tissue, collected before any cancer treatment. These receptors all come from a man aged 35 to 69 with stage III lung adenocarcinoma.

This chain links TRBV6-8 with TRBJ2-7; 7 bases agree with TRBD2. J lost 6 bases, V lost 7 bases, and 9 bases had no gene match. The CDR3 runs to 13 residues. Germline loops: CDR1 MNHGY, CDR2 SAAAGT. The CDR3 nucleotides are TGTGCCAGCATTACTAGCGCCTGGGGCGAGCAGTACTTC. It encodes CASITSAWGEQYF.

CDR3 sequence (DNA): TGCGCCAGCAGTGAGTTAGGAGGGGGCCCCGGGGAGCTGTTTTTT. It translates to CASSELGGGPGELFF. This rearrangement joins TRBV10-2 to TRBJ2-2, with D possibly TRBD1 on 7 matching bases. Germline-derived CDR1 and CDR2 are WSHSY and SAAADI. There are 15 residues in the CDR3. The ends were cut back, 1 base at V and 6 bases at J, with 12 bases in the middle.

The V gene is TRBV6-8, the J gene TRBJ1-2; D uncertain. The CDR3 is made up of 15 amino acids. Deletions cut 5 bases from V and 5 bases from J, with 18 bases between. Germline V CDR1 and CDR2: MNHGY, SAAAGT. CDR3 sequence (DNA): TGTGCCAGCAGTGACTTGAACAGATCATTGTATGGCTACACCTTC. Protein sequence: CASSDLNRSLYGYTF.

The gene calls are TRBV7-5 and TRBJ1-4. TRBV7-5 is flagged as a pseudogene. The CDR3 covers 14 residues. DNA of the CDR3: TGTGCCAGCAGCTATAGTGGGACGGATGAAAAACTGTTTTTT. Encoded protein: CASSYSGTDEKLFF.

Only one count was recorded for this clone. The chain carries TRBV29-1 and TRBJ1-1, with D maybe TRBD1 (5 bases). The CDR3 is made up of 12 amino acids. Germline values: CDR1 SQVTM, CDR2 ANQGSEA. V lost 4 bases to trimming and J lost 5 bases, with 11 bases between them. The CDR3 coding sequence is TGCAGCGTTGGGGGCTTGGGGACTGAAGCTTTCTTT. Amino acids: CSVGGLGTEAFF.

V is TRBV29-1 and J is TRBJ2-3, with D hard to call. The CDR3 has 12 amino acids. V lost 4 bases to trimming and J lost 2 bases, with 7 bases between them. Germline V gene lookup returns CDR1 SQVTM and CDR2 ANQGSEA. The CDR3: CSVGRSTDTQYF. Here the CDR3 DNA reads TGCAGCGTTGGCCGATCCACAGATACGCAGTATTTT.

By share of the sample, this clone is medium-sized. The chain joins TRBV11-3 to TRBJ2-1; D may be TRBD2 (5 bases). CDR3 size: 15 residues. Trimming took off 2 bases at V and 8 bases at J, with 16 bases between the two ends. Germline loops: CDR1 SGHNT, CDR2 YENEEA. CDR3 in DNA: TGTGCCAGCAGCTTAAACCCGCGGCGGGTCGATGAGCAGTTCTTC. Protein product: CASSLNPRRVDEQFF.

V gene TRBV18 combines with J gene TRBJ1-1; D gene uncertain. The CDR3 has 14 residues. Trimming left V 3 bases short and J 7 bases short, with 15 bases between. CDR1 is KGHSH, CDR2 LQKENI, per germline. The CDR3 here is CASSPTTRADEAFF. The CDR3 nucleotides read TGTGCCAGCTCACCCACAACACGGGCAGATGAAGCTTTCTTT.

The chain is built from TRBV29-1 and TRBJ1-1; possibly TRBD1 for D (6 bases). Germline CDR1 reads SQVTM; CDR2 reads ANQGSEA. There are 13 residues in the CDR3. Trimming stripped 6 bases from V and 5 bases from J, with 16 bases between. DNA for the CDR3: TGCAGCGTCACCGCCAGGGGAGGGACTGAAGCTTTCTTT. Amino acids: CSVTARGGTEAFF.

J is TRBJ1-1 and V is TRBV19; maybe TRBD1 (5 bases). V dropped 5 bases and J dropped 1 base, with 11 bases sitting between them. CDR3 length: 14 residues. Germline lookup yields CDR1 LNHDA and CDR2 SQIVND (reference sequence). In nucleotides, the CDR3 is TGTGCCAGTAGTGAACAGGAAAGGAACACTGAAGCTTTCTTT. Translated: CASSEQERNTEAFF. The variable domain in full, with the rest retrieved from reference TRBV19 and TRBJ1-1, is DGGITQSPKYLFRKEGQNVTLSCEQNLNHDAMYWYRQDPGQGLRLIYYSQIVNDFQKGDIAEGYSVSREKKESFPLTVTSAQKNPTAFYLCASSEQERNTEAFFGQGTRLTVV.

This clone is medium-sized. This chain links TRBV6-8 with TRBJ2-3, with 7 nucleotides matching TRBD1. Germline V gene data show CDR1 as MNHGY and CDR2 as SAAAGT. CDR3 length: 15 amino acids. Trimming took 2 bases from V and 4 from J; bases not matched to a gene: 6. DNA for the CDR3: TGTGCCAGCAGTTACCCTTCGGGACAGCCAGATACGCAGTATTTT. It specifies CASSYPSGQPDTQYF.

This clone rates as medium-sized. The chain has TRBV9 and TRBJ2-3; D tentatively reads TRBD1 or TRBD2 (6 bases each). The CDR3 has 14 residues. Germline values: CDR1 SGDLS, CDR2 YYNGEE. Trimming removed 3 bases at V and 1 base at J, with 9 bases between. Written as DNA, the CDR3 is TGTGCCAGCAGCGAACGGGGGCGCACAGATACGCAGTATTTT. As protein: CASSERGRTDTQYF. The whole variable domain, filled in from reference TRBV9 and TRBJ2-3, reads DSGVTQTPKHLITATGQRVTLRCSPRSGDLSVYWYQQSLDQGLQFLIQYYNGEERAKGNILERFSAQQFPDLHSELNLSSLELGDSALYFCASSERGRTDTQYFGPGTRLTVL.

There are a few counts of this clone. The chain joins TRBV19 to TRBJ1-2; TRBD1 aligns across 9 bases. Trimming cost V 9 bases and J 6 bases; bases outside gene matches: 8. The germline V gene has CDR1 LNHDA and CDR2 SQIVND (reference sequence). The length of the CDR3 is 13 residues. The CDR3 reads CASIPTGGHGYTF. CDR3 nucleotides: TGTGCCAGCATCCCGACAGGGGGACATGGCTACACCTTC. Based on the CDR3 plus reference TRBV19 and TRBJ1-2, the full variable domain is DGGITQSPKYLFRKEGQNVTLSCEQNLNHDAMYWYRQDPGQGLRLIYYSQIVNDFQKGDIAEGYSVSREKKESFPLTVTSAQKNPTAFYLCASIPTGGHGYTFGSGTRLTVV.

This clone appeared a few times. The V and J genes are TRBV11-3 and TRBJ2-1; D is uncertain. The CDR3 totals 15 residues. Per the germline V gene, CDR1 is SGHNT and CDR2 is YENEEA. V shed 2 bases and J shed 5 bases, with 13 bases lying between them. In nucleotides, the CDR3 is TGTGCCAGCAGCTTATACGGGTCCATAGACAATGAGCAGTTCTTC. It specifies CASSLYGSIDNEQFF.

Only a few counts were recorded for this clone. V is TRBV6-8 and J is TRBJ1-2; D gene uncertain. The ends were cut back, 6 bases at V and 2 bases at J, with 13 bases in the middle. The CDR3 sequence is 14 residues long. Germline values: CDR1 MNHGY, CDR2 SAAAGT. The CDR3: CASRLPGENYGYTF. In DNA form, the CDR3 reads TGTGCCAGCAGACTGCCAGGCGAGAACTATGGCTACACCTTC.

V gene TRBV29-1 combines with J gene TRBJ2-3, with 13 bases aligning to TRBD2. The CDR3 is 15 amino acids. The germline CDR1 and CDR2 sequences are SQVTM and ANQGSEA. The V gene end was trimmed by 6 bases and the J gene end by 0 bases; junction bases not matched to a gene: 3. In DNA, the CDR3 is TGCAGCGTGACGGGACTAGCGGGGAGCACAGATACGCAGTATTTT. Amino acids: CSVTGLAGSTDTQYF.

The rearrangement joins TRBV23-1 to TRBJ2-7; 10 bases are a match to TRBD2. TRBV23-1 is classed as an ORF, of uncertain function. The length of the CDR3 is 18 residues. V lost 2 bases and J lost 4; bases outside the gene matches: 14. The CDR3 DNA follows: TGCGCCAGCAGTCAAGTTGGGTACCGGACTAGCGGAGAATACGAGCAGTACTTC. It yields the protein CASSQVGYRTSGEYEQYF.

This sequence joins TRBV9 and TRBJ1-5; 8 positions match TRBD1. Per the germline V gene, CDR1 is SGDLS and CDR2 is YYNGEE. V was clipped by 4 bases and J by 6 bases; unmatched bases: 3. The CDR3 has 13 amino acids. CDR3 nucleotides: TGTGCCAGCAGCCAGGGGGCAGGTCAGCCCCAGCATTTT. Translation gives CASSQGAGQPQHF.

This clone was picked up one time. The chain carries TRBV19 and TRBJ2-3; 9 bases are a match to TRBD1. V dropped 9 bases and J dropped 2; count of bases not matched to a gene: 9. Looked up from germline, CDR1 is LNHDA and CDR2 is SQIVND (reference sequence). CDR3 length: 15 residues. The CDR3 region is CASSLQGANTDTQYF. CDR3 coding DNA: TGTGCCAGCTCCTTACAGGGGGCGAACACAGATACGCAGTATTTT. The full variable domain, its missing parts supplied by reference TRBV19 and TRBJ2-3, is DGGITQSPKYLFRKEGQNVTLSCEQNLNHDAMYWYRQDPGQGLRLIYYSQIVNDFQKGDIAEGYSVSREKKESFPLTVTSAQKNPTAFYLCASSLQGANTDTQYFGPGTRLTVL.

The chain combines TRBV11-3 with TRBJ2-1; D is unclear. The CDR3 has 15 residues. The germline V and J ends were trimmed by 0 bases and 5 bases, with 11 bases remaining between them. Germline V gene data show CDR1 as SGHNT and CDR2 as YENEEA. CDR3 sequence (DNA): TGTGCCAGCAGCTTAGACTACACCGTCAACAATGAGCAGTTCTTC. It encodes CASSLDYTVNNEQFF. The variable domain in full, completed from reference TRBV11-3 and TRBJ2-1, reads EAGVVQSPRYKIIEKKQPVAFWCNPISGHNTLYWYLQNLGQGPELLIRYENEEAVDDSQLPKDRFSAERLKGVDSTLKIQPAELGDSAVYLCASSLDYTVNNEQFFGPGTRLTVL.

This clone is termed medium-sized (0.01 to 0.1%). V usage is TRBV15 and J usage is TRBJ2-1; 8 bases fit TRBD2. CDR3 length equals 15 residues. Germline V CDR1 and CDR2: LNHNV, YYDKDF (reference sequence). With 3 bases clipped from V and 8 bases from J, the junction kept 9 bases outside the gene matches. The CDR3 DNA is TGTGCCACCAGCAGGCTCCCGGGACTAGGTGATGAGCAGTTCTTC. Protein: CATSRLPGLGDEQFF.

Here the CDR3 DNA reads TGCAGCGTCTTCTCGGGACAGGGGGATGGCTACACCTTC. Its translation is CSVFSGQGDGYTF. J is TRBJ1-2 and V is TRBV29-1, with 11 bases identical to TRBD1. Germline assignment: CDR1 SQVTM and CDR2 ANQGSEA. CDR3 length equals 13 residues. J was trimmed by 6 bases and V by 6 bases; bases with no gene match: 6.

The chain is built from TRBV9 and TRBJ2-6; TRBD1 or TRBD2 may be the D gene (5 bases each). The germline gives CDR1 SGDLS, CDR2 YYNGEE. V was clipped by 0 bases and J by 2 bases, with 6 bases between them. This CDR3 spans 15 amino acids. CDR3 in DNA: TGTGCCAGCAGCGTAGTGGGGGCTGGGGCCAACGTCCTGACTTTC. Translated: CASSVVGAGANVLTF.

There are a few counts of this clone. The chain has TRBV4-1 and TRBJ2-1, with D maybe TRBD2 (5 bases). V lost 2 bases, J lost 8 bases, and 10 bases lay in between. Germline values: CDR1 MGHRA, CDR2 YSYEKL. CDR3 size: 13 residues. The CDR3 here is CASSQIAIDEQFF. As DNA, the CDR3 is TGCGCCAGCAGCCAAATAGCGATCGATGAGCAGTTCTTC.